The clone carrying this T cell receptor (beta chain) was detected only once. Study processing details: How many nucleated cells were present was estimated from reference gene primer amplification. Sequencing used immunoSEQ multiplex PCR; TCRdb keeps in-frame clones, though not all of them. V, J and clone size are those of that table, while D and trimming were read from the DNA. This table has roughly 270,000 clones, approximately 88% appearing once. The sample belongs to a study of blood T cell repertoires in COVID-19. Germline CDR1 reads SGHRS; CDR2 reads YFSETQ. This CDR3 is 15 amino acids long. The V end was cut by 4 bases, the J end by 3 bases, with 16 bases between.

The specimen was peripheral blood. The sequence was collected from a man younger than 35 with active or convalescent COVID-19. The V call is TRBV5-1, the J call TRBJ1-1, with D perhaps TRBD1 (6 bases). CDR3 sequence: CASSTPGERDTEAFF. CDR3 nucleotide sequence: TGCGCCAGCAGCACACCAGGGGAGAGGGACACTGAAGCTTTCTTT.